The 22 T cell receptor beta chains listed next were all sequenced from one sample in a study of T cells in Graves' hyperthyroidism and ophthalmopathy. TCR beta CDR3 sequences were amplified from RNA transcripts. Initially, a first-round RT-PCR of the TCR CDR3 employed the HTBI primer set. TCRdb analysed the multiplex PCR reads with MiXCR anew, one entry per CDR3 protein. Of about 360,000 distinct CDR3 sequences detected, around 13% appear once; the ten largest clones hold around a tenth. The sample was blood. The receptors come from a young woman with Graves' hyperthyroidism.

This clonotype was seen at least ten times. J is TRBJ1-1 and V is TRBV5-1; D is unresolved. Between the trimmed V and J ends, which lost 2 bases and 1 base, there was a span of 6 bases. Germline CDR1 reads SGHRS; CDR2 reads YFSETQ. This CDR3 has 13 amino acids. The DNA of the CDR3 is TGCGCCAGCAGCTTTACAGAGAACACTGAAGCTTTCTTT. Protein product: CASSFTENTEAFF.

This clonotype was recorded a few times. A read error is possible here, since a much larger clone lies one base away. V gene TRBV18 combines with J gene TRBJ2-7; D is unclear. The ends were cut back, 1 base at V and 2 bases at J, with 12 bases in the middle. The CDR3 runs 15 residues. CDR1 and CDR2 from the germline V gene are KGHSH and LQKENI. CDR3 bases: TGTGCCAGCTCACCACGAGAACAACCAGCCTACGAGCAGTACTTC. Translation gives CASSPREQPAYEQYF.

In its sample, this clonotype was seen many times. This chain's CDR3 is CASSFGGLETQYF. DNA of the CDR3: TGTGCCAGCAGTTTCGGGGGGCTTGAGACCCAGTACTTC. The chain employs TRBV27 and TRBJ2-5; D possibly corresponds to TRBD2 (7 bases). The CDR3 consists of 13 residues. Trimming left V 3 bases short and J 5 bases short, with 10 bases between. CDR1 and CDR2 from the germline V gene are MNHEY and SMNVEV (reference sequence).

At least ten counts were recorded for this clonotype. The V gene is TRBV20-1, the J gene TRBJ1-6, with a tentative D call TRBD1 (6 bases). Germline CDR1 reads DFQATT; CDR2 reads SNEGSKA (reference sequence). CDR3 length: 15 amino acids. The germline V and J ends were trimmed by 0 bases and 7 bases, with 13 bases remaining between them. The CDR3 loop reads CSAREGGRGNSPLHF. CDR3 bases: TGCAGTGCTAGAGAGGGGGGGAGGGGGAATTCACCCCTCCACTTT.

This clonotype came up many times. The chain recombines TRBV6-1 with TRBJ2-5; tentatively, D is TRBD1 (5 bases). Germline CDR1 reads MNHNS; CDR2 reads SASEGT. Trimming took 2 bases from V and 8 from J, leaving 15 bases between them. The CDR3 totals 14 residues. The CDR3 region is CASSEQGKGDTQYF. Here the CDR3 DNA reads TGTGCCAGCAGTGAACAGGGTAAAGGAGATACCCAGTACTTC.

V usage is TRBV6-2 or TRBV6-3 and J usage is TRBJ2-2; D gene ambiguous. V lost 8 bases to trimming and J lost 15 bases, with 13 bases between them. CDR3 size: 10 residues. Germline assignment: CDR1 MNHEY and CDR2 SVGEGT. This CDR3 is CASGRTMMFF. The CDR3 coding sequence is TGTGCCAGCGGTCGGACGATGATGTTTTTT.

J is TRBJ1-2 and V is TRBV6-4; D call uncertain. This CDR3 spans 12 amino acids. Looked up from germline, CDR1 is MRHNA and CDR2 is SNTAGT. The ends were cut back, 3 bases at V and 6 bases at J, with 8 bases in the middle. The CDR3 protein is CASSDAAHGYTF. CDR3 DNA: TGTGCCAGCAGTGATGCAGCTCATGGCTACACCTTC.

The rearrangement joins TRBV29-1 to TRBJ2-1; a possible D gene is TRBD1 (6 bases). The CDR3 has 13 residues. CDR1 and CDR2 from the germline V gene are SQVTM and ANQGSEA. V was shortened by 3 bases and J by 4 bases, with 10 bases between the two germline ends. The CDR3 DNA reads TGCAGCGTTGAGGGACACCAATACAATGAGCAGTTCTTC. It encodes CSVEGHQYNEQFF.

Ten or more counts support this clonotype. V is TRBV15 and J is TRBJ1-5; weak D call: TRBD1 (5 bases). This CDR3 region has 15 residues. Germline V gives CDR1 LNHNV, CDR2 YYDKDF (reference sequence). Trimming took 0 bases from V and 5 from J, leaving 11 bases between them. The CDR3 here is CATSREPGGDQPQHF. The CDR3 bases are TGTGCCACCAGCAGAGAACCCGGGGGGGATCAGCCCCAGCATTTT.

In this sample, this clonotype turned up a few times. The CDR3 loop is CASSLWDRVRSPLHF. CDR3 nucleotides: TGCGCCAGCAGCTTGTGGGACAGGGTACGGTCACCCCTCCACTTT. The V gene is TRBV5-1, the J gene TRBJ1-6, with 9 positions matching TRBD1. CDR3 length: 15 amino acids. The V gene end was trimmed by 1 base and the J gene end by 10 bases; junction bases not matched to a gene: 6. The germline gives CDR1 SGHRS, CDR2 YFSETQ.

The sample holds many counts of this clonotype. The CDR3 nucleotides are TGTGCCAGCAGTGACCCCCGACCTTCCTACGAGCAGTACTTC. It yields the protein CASSDPRPSYEQYF. The V and J genes are TRBV6-1 and TRBJ2-7; D is unclear. CDR3 length equals 14 residues. Trimming left V 3 bases short and J 1 base short, with 10 bases between. The germline gives CDR1 MNHNS, CDR2 SASEGT.

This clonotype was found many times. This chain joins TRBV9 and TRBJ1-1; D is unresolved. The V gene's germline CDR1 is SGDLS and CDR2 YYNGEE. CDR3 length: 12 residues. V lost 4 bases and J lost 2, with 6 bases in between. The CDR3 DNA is TGTGCCAGCAGCAATCGTAACACTGAAGCTTTCTTT. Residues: CASSNRNTEAFF.

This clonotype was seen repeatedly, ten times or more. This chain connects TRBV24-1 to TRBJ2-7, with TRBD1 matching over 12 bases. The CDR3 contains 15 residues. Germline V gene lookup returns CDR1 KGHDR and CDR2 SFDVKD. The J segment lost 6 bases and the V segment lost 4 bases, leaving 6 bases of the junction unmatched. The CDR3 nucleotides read TGTGCCACCAGTGACCCCGGGACAGGGGGCCTCGAGCAGTACTTC. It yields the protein CATSDPGTGGLEQYF.

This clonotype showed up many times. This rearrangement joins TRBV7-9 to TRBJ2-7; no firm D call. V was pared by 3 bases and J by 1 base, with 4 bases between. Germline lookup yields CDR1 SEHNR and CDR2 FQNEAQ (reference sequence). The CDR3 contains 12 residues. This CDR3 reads CASSFVSYEQYF. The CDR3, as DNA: TGTGCCAGCAGCTTTGTATCCTACGAGCAGTACTTC.

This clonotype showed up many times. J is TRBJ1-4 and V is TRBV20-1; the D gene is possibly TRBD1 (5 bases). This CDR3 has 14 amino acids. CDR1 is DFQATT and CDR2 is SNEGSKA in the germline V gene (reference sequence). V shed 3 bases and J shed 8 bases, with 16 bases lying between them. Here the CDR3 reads CSARVPGGGEKLFF. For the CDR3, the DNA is TGCAGTGCTAGGGTCCCGGGGGGAGGAGAAAAACTGTTTTTT.

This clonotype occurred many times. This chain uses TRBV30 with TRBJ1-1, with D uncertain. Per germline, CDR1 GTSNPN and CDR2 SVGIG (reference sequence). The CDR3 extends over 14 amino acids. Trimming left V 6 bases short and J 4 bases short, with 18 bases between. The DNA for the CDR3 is TGTGCCTGTCAGAGGAGGGCGACGGGCACTGAAGCTTTCTTT. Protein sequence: CACQRRATGTEAFF.

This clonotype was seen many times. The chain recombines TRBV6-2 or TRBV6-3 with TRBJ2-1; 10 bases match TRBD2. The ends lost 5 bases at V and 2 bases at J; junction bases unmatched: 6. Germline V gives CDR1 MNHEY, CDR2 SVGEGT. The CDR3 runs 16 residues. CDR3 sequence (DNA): TGTGCCAGCAGTAGCAGCGGGAGGGCCGCCTACAATGAGCAGTTCTTC. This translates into CASSSSGRAAYNEQFF.

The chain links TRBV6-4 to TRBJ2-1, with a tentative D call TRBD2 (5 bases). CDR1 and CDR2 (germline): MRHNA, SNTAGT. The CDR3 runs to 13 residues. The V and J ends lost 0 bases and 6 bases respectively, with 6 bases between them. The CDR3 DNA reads TGTGCCAGCAGTGACTCGGACTCCAATGAGCAGTTCTTC. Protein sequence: CASSDSDSNEQFF.

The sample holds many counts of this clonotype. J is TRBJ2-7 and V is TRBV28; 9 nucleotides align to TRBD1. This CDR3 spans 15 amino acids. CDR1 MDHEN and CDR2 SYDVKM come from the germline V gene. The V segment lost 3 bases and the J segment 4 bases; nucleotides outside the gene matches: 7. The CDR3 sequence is CASSLPGTGNYEQYF. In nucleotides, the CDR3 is TGTGCCAGCAGTTTGCCCGGGACAGGGAATTACGAGCAGTACTTC.

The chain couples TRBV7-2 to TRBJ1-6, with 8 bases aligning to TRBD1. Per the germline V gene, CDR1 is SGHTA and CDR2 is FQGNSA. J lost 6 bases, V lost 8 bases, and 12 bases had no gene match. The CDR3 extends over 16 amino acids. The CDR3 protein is CASARGGTGLNSPLHF. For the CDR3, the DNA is TGTGCCAGCGCCAGGGGGGGGACAGGACTTAATTCACCCCTCCACTTT.

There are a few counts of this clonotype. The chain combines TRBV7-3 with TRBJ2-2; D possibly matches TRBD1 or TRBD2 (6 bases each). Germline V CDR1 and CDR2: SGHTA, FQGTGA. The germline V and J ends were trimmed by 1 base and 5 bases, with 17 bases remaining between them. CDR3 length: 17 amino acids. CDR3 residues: CASSLIPSGGRTGELFF. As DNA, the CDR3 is TGTGCCAGCAGCTTAATACCCTCCGGGGGCCGAACCGGGGAGCTGTTTTTT. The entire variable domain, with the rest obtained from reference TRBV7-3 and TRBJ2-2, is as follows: GAGVSQTPSNKVTEKGKYVELRCDPISGHTALYWYRQSLGQGPEFLIYFQGTGAADDSGLPNDRFFAVRPEGSVSTLKIQRTERGDSAVYLCASSLIPSGGRTGELFFGEGSRLTVL.

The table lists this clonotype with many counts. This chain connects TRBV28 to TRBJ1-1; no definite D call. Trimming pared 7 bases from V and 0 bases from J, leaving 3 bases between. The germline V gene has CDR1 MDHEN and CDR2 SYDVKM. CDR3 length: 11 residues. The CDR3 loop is CASILNTEAFF. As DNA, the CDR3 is TGTGCCAGCATCCTGAACACTGAAGCTTTCTTT.